Listed below are T cell receptor beta chains from one sample, sequenced in a study of radiation and T cells in renal cell carcinoma. Here immunoSEQ multiplex PCR was the method, and the copy in TCRdb shows in-frame clones only, minus some. The profile shows about 78,000 clones, about 89% of them singletons. The material was blood, obtained from a patient whose treatment included radiotherapy and nephrectomy. Source of these receptors: a woman aged 65 to 85 with renal cell carcinoma. Both conserved end residues are part of each CDR3.

v_gene,CDR3aa
TRBV19,CASRGTGTGELFF
TRBV30,CAWGSGSLGTAANYGYTF
TRBV19,CASSSLTLGKLTDTQYF
TRBV19,CASSIRPENTGELFF
TRBV19,CASSIVGSTDTQYF
TRBV2,CASSESAASGANTGELFF
TRBV30,CAWSLADTQYF
TRBV30,CAWIQDRENYGYTF
TRBV4-1,CASRADREPYEQYF
TRBV19,CASTPRGNTGELFF
TRBV15,CATSRGTGHSTDTQYF
TRBV5-1,CASSPRGAYEQYF
TRBV7-9,CASSRTGASSPLHF
TRBV2,CASSGGTGVLNTEAFF
TRBV6-6,CASSYPGDYGYTF
TRBV5-6,CASSLGGGVGLYGTEAFF
TRBV28,CASRLRHSQETQYF
TRBV28,CASSGVPLDEKLFF
TRBV2,CASSLANTEAFF
TRBV5-6,CASSLTGPSSGNTIYF
TRBV19,CASSLQGVNEQFF
TRBV18,CASSPGGRGSNQPQHF
TRBV5-4,CASSLQGRDTEAFF
TRBV9,CASSATPTSTDTQYF
TRBV28,CASSSTGFEQYF
TRBV5-4,CASSSYTDTQYF
TRBV7-3,CASSPALAGDGELFF
TRBV28,CASSLPGTGVGYGYTF
TRBV9,CASSVAGPSGNTIYF
TRBV5-1,CASSLSGGNTEAFF
TRBV19,CASSRGTGMKWDMPYNEQFF
TRBV11-1,CASSLVSTKGREQFF
TRBV7-9,CASSLKGTVGEAFF
TRBV5-5,CASSTLPTSSSNQPQHF
TRBV7-9,CASSLKEGANYGYTF
TRBV19,CASRGTGLQPQHF
TRBV4-2,CASSQDRGSSGNTIYF
TRBV28,CASSFSGGGNTIYF
TRBV5-1,CASSLLADSTDTQYF
TRBV19,CASSTIAGQRETQYF
TRBV2,CASRTGGADNEKLFF
TRBV11-1,CASSFLNTEAFF